The T cell receptor (beta chain) under discussion was sequenced for a study of OX40 agonist ivuxolimab in advanced cancers. Findings and caveats of the study: Within 6 weeks, CD4+ and CD8+ blood T cells expanded clonally at 0.1 to 3.0 mg/kg.

As concerns this clone: The antigen remains undetermined.

The germline V gene has CDR1 SGHAT and CDR2 FQNNGV. The V end lost 5 bases, the J end lost 2 bases, and 14 bases lay between the germline ends. The CDR3 runs to 15 residues. TCRdb keeps only in-frame clones here, not all; method: immunoSEQ multiplex PCR. The data hold roughly 11,000 clones, with approximately 80% observed a single time. This TCR was recovered from an adult with an advanced solid tumor such as melanoma, head and neck, liver or kidney cancer. The chain is built from TRBV11-2 and TRBJ2-3, with unresolved D. The specimen was CD4+ or CD8+ T cells sorted from blood, collected in a trial of the OX40 agonist ivuxolimab. CDR3 residues: CASSRAVGSTDTQYF. DNA for the CDR3: TGTGCCAGCAGCCGAGCCGTCGGATCCACAGATACGCAGTATTTT.